This T cell receptor (beta chain) was sequenced for a study of shared clonotypes between healthy human individuals. On the study more broadly: Three CD4 naive, three CD4 memory, two CD8 naive and one CD8 memory plate were used per donor.

TCRdb's copy holds only in-frame clones and misses some; the assay was immunoSEQ multiplex PCR. The sample lists around 2.5 million clones, 93% occurring once. Germline CDR1 is WNHNN and CDR2 is SYGVQD (reference sequence). The CDR3 is 17 amino acids. Trimming cost V 6 bases and J 0 bases; bases outside gene matches: 12. The clonotype was recovered from a man younger than 35 in good health. Some clones in this sample may be carry-over from other donors' samples. The material sequenced was naive CD4+ T cells from PBMCs. Subset reported: CD45RA+ positively selected. The rearrangement uses TRBV10-1 and TRBJ1-1, with 8 positions matching TRBD1. Here the CDR3 DNA reads TGCGCCAGCAGGATAACCGGGACAGGTATAATGAACACTGAAGCTTTCTTT. Its protein is CASRITGTGIMNTEAFF.